The 26 T cell receptor beta chains reported below all come from one sample, sequenced in a study of T cells in Graves' hyperthyroidism and ophthalmopathy. Amplification of TCR beta CDR3 regions was performed using RNA transcripts as template. The HTBI set primed first-round TCR CDR3 RT-PCR. TCRdb itself ran the multiplex PCR reads through MiXCR, one entry per CDR3 protein. The sample records around 400,000 distinct CDR3 sequences, roughly 13% being singletons. Sequencing was performed on blood. These receptors were collected from a woman between 18 and 29 years old with Graves' hyperthyroidism.

This clonotype has ten or more counts. The V call is TRBV28, the J call TRBJ2-7, with 8 bases that match TRBD1. The ends lost 5 bases at V and 7 bases at J; junction bases unmatched: 13. CDR1 is MDHEN and CDR2 is SYDVKM in the germline V gene. The CDR3 is 15 amino acids. The CDR3 is CASSTAGTGRWEQYF. The CDR3 DNA follows: TGTGCCAGCAGTACAGCCGGGACAGGCAGATGGGAGCAGTACTTC.

This clonotype appeared many times. This chain uses TRBV29-1 with TRBJ2-1; weak D call: TRBD1 (5 bases). The CDR3 runs 15 residues. Trimming removed 5 bases at V and 5 bases at J, with 19 bases between. CDR1 and CDR2 (germline): SQVTM, ANQGSEA. CDR3 in amino acids: CSVRAAGKGDNEQFF. CDR3 nucleotide sequence: TGCAGCGTTAGGGCAGCAGGGAAAGGCGACAATGAGCAGTTCTTC.

In its sample, this clonotype was seen many times. J is TRBJ1-3 and V is TRBV6-2 or TRBV6-3, with 7 bases aligning to TRBD1. Losses at the gene ends were 6 bases for V and 0 bases for J; bases not matched to a gene: 5. The length of the CDR3 is 15 residues. CDR1 is MNHEY, CDR2 SVGEGT, per germline. The DNA for the CDR3 is TGTGCCAGCAGGGGACAGCCTTACTCTGGAAACACCATATATTTT. Amino acids: CASRGQPYSGNTIYF.

This rearrangement joins TRBV5-8 to TRBJ2-7; a possible D gene is TRBD1 (6 bases). The CDR3 contains 14 residues. The V gene lost 0 bases and the J gene lost 3 bases, with 10 bases spanning the gap. Germline V gives CDR1 SGHTS, CDR2 YDEGEE. CDR3 nucleotides: TGTGCCAGCAGCTTGGAACAGGGATTCTACGAGCAGTACTTC. The encoded protein is CASSLEQGFYEQYF. The full variable domain, with the rest looked up from reference TRBV5-8 and TRBJ2-7, is EAGVTQSPTHLIKTRGQQATLRCSPISGHTSVYWYQQALGLGLQFLLWYDEGEERNRGNFPPRFSGRQFPNYSSELNVNALELEDSALYLCASSLEQGFYEQYFGPGTRLTVT.

This clonotype was seen ten or more times. The chain joins TRBV2 to TRBJ2-1; weak D call: TRBD2 (6 bases). V was shortened by 5 bases and J by 5 bases, with 10 bases between the two germline ends. From germline, CDR1 is SNHLY and CDR2 FYNNEI. The CDR3 spans 13 residues. The DNA of the CDR3 is TGTGCCAGCAGTTATAGCGGCAACAATGAGCAGTTCTTC. Encoded protein: CASSYSGNNEQFF.

This clonotype has only a few counts. The chain uses TRBV4-1 and TRBJ2-7; no reliable D call. This CDR3 region has 16 residues. Germline values: CDR1 MGHRA, CDR2 YSYEKL. The V and J ends lost 0 bases and 3 bases respectively, with 15 bases between them. CDR3 sequence: CASSQEEFSGNYEQYF. The DNA of the CDR3 is TGCGCCAGCAGCCAAGAGGAGTTCAGTGGGAACTACGAGCAGTACTTC.

This clonotype appeared many times. The chain recombines TRBV2 with TRBJ2-7, with D perhaps TRBD2 (5 bases). The CDR3 is made up of 13 amino acids. Germline lookup yields CDR1 SNHLY and CDR2 FYNNEI. Trimming stripped 8 bases from V and 2 bases from J, with 13 bases between. CDR3 DNA: TGTGCCAGCTCTCGAGGGCTGGCCTACGAGCAGTACTTC. As protein: CASSRGLAYEQYF.

CDR3 protein: CATSQQGANGPYGYTF. Written as DNA, the CDR3 is TGTGCCACCAGTCAACAGGGGGCCAACGGTCCCTATGGCTACACCTTC. The chain links TRBV24-1 to TRBJ1-2; 9 bases line up with TRBD1. Germline CDR1 KGHDR, CDR2 SFDVKD. The CDR3 is 16 amino acids. Losses at the gene ends were 6 bases for V and 4 bases for J; bases not matched to a gene: 11.

This clonotype appeared a few times. Here the CDR3 DNA reads TGTGCCTGGAGGGAGAGTGGGGAGGCGGACACCATATATTTT. Translating it yields CAWRESGEADTIYF. The gene calls are TRBV30 and TRBJ1-3, with D uncertain. CDR3 length equals 14 residues. The germline gives CDR1 GTSNPN, CDR2 SVGIG (reference sequence). V gave up 3 bases and J gave up 8 bases, with 17 bases separating them.

This clonotype has just one count. J is TRBJ2-3 and V is TRBV2; no definite D call. CDR3 length equals 12 residues. V lost 5 bases and J lost 6, with 9 bases in between. Per the germline V gene, CDR1 is SNHLY and CDR2 is FYNNEI. The CDR3 spells CASSLRWDTQYF. The CDR3 DNA is TGTGCCAGCAGTCTTAGGTGGGATACGCAGTATTTT.

The chain combines TRBV20-1 with TRBJ2-7, with D perhaps assigned TRBD1 or TRBD2 (5 bases each). The ends were cut back, 8 bases at V and 1 base at J, with 21 bases in the middle. Germline-derived CDR1 and CDR2 are DFQATT and SNEGSKA (reference sequence). CDR3 length: 15 residues. For the CDR3, the DNA is TGCAGTTCCTTATGGGTGGGGACGGCTTCCTACGAGCAGTACTTC. Amino acid sequence: CSSLWVGTASYEQYF.

This clonotype was recorded many times. The chain employs TRBV2 and TRBJ2-7, with 9 bases identical to TRBD1. The CDR3 runs to 13 residues. Germline V gene lookup returns CDR1 SNHLY and CDR2 FYNNEI. V shed 7 bases and J 5 bases; nucleotides not matched to a gene: 6. As DNA, the CDR3 is TGTGCCAGCACGGGACAGGGCCTACACGAGCAGTACTTC. The encoded protein is CASTGQGLHEQYF.

V gene TRBV6-5 combines with J gene TRBJ2-3; 10 bases match TRBD2. CDR1 and CDR2 from the germline V gene are MNHEY and SVGAGI. The length of the CDR3 is 17 residues. J was trimmed by 2 bases and V by 0 bases; bases with no gene match: 5. CDR3 coding DNA: TGTGCCAGCAGTTACTCGAAGACTAGCGGGTTCACAGATACGCAGTATTTT. Translating gives CASSYSKTSGFTDTQYF.

This clonotype was recorded many times. The chain combines TRBV9 with TRBJ1-1, with D maybe TRBD1 (6 bases). The CDR3 is 18 residues long. Trimming removed 4 bases from V and 0 bases from J, with 22 bases in between. Germline CDR1 and CDR2: SGDLS and YYNGEE. The CDR3 here is CASSPYARTGQMNTEAFF. The CDR3 nucleotides read TGTGCCAGCAGCCCCTACGCCCGCACTGGACAGATGAACACTGAAGCTTTCTTT.

As regards this clonotype: Since a much larger clone is just one base distant, this may be a read error. The V gene is TRBV12-3 or TRBV12-4, the J gene TRBJ1-1; D unclear. The CDR3 sequence is 14 residues long. Trimming took 2 bases from V and 1 from J, leaving 8 bases between them. CDR3 sequence: CASSLWVGNTEAFF. CDR3 bases: TGTGCCAGCAGTTTATGGGTCGGGAACACTGAAGCTTTCTTT.

Ten or more counts support this clonotype. The chain joins TRBV3-1 to TRBJ1-2; D is undetermined. Between the trimmed V and J ends, which lost 1 base and 3 bases, there was a span of 6 bases. The CDR3 runs to 13 residues. Germline CDR1 is LGHDT and CDR2 is YNNKEL (reference sequence). The CDR3: CASSQGQDYGYTF. For the CDR3, the DNA is TGTGCCAGCAGCCAAGGTCAGGACTATGGCTACACCTTC.

This clonotype was found a few times. The chain uses TRBV6-2 or TRBV6-3 and TRBJ2-1; D is perhaps TRBD1 (6 bases). The V gene's germline CDR1 is MNHEY and CDR2 SVGEGT. V dropped 7 bases and J dropped 8 bases, with 18 bases sitting between them. This CDR3 has 14 residues. The CDR3 DNA sequence: TGTGCCAGCATACCCACAGGGAGAAAATATGAGCAGTTCTTC. Amino acids: CASIPTGRKYEQFF.

At least ten counts were recorded for this clonotype. This chain joins TRBV7-9 and TRBJ2-1; 13 nucleotides align to TRBD2. V was clipped by 11 bases and J by 2 bases; unmatched bases: 15. This CDR3 comprises 18 residues. The germline gives CDR1 SEHNR, CDR2 FQNEAQ (reference sequence). The CDR3, as DNA: TGTGCCGGAAGGGCCGGGACTAGCGGGATCGGTGCCTACAATGAGCAGTTCTTC. Its protein product is CAGRAGTSGIGAYNEQFF.

Ten or more counts support this clonotype. The chain is built from TRBV24-1 and TRBJ2-1; D call uncertain. The CDR3 is 14 amino acids. Trimming shortened V by 1 base and J by 10 bases, and 13 bases separated the two germline ends. Germline V gene sequence: CDR1 KGHDR, CDR2 SFDVKD. CDR3 protein: CATSDFGSSREQFF. The CDR3 nucleotides read TGTGCCACCAGTGATTTCGGCAGTTCCAGGGAGCAGTTCTTC.

A few counts support this clonotype. CDR3 bases: TGTGCCAGCAGTTACTCGCCGGACCCCCTCTCTGGAAACACCATATATTTT. Translating gives CASSYSPDPLSGNTIYF. The chain carries TRBV6-6 and TRBJ1-3; D not certain. Trimming removed 0 bases at V and 0 bases at J, with 12 bases between. Looked up from germline, CDR1 is MNHNY and CDR2 is SVGAGI (reference sequence). The CDR3 extends over 17 amino acids.

This rearrangement joins TRBV6-2 or TRBV6-3 to TRBJ2-3, with TRBD2 identical over 12 bases. The germline CDR1 and CDR2 sequences are MNHEY and SVGEGT. The CDR3 consists of 18 residues. Trimming at V came to 6 bases and at J to 1 base, leaving 11 bases not matched to a gene. CDR3 region: CASRKRLAGGRRTDTQYF. DNA of the CDR3: TGTGCCAGCAGGAAGAGGCTAGCGGGGGGGCGCCGCACAGATACGCAGTATTTT.

This clonotype was counted a few times. A much larger clonotype is one base distant, so this may be a read error. This CDR3 fails to terminate in the conserved phenylalanine or tryptophan, so it likely reflects a read error. V is TRBV27 and J is TRBJ1-1; 7 bases are a match to TRBD1. This CDR3 comprises 14 residues. V was pared by 8 bases and J by 1 base, with 7 bases of the junction left unmatched. Germline V lookup: CDR1 MNHEY, CDR2 SMNVEV (reference sequence). Written as DNA, the CDR3 is TGTGCCAGCGGCACCGGGACAGCGAACACTGAAGCTTTCCTT. It is translated as CASGTGTANTEAFL.

This clonotype occurred many times. The chain employs TRBV5-1 and TRBJ2-2; D unclear. This CDR3 has 15 amino acids. Germline V gene data show CDR1 as SGHRS and CDR2 as YFSETQ. V lost 2 bases and J lost 4, with 12 bases in between. The CDR3 region has the DNA TGCGCCAGCAGCTTTGAGATCGAGAGCACCGGGGAGCTGTTTTTT. Protein: CASSFEIESTGELFF.

This clonotype showed up many times. V usage is TRBV7-2 and J usage is TRBJ1-5; weak D call: TRBD1 (5 bases). Between the trimmed V and J ends, which lost 3 bases and 0 bases, there was a span of 9 bases. Per the germline V gene, CDR1 is SGHTA and CDR2 is FQGNSA. The CDR3 extends over 15 amino acids. CDR3: CASSFSGLSNQPQHF. CDR3 coding DNA: TGTGCCAGCAGCTTTTCAGGGCTTAGCAATCAGCCCCAGCATTTT. Complete variable domain (other parts from reference TRBV7-2 and TRBJ1-5): GAGVSQSPSNKVTEKGKDVELRCDPISGHTALYWYRQSLGQGLEFLIYFQGNSAPDKSGLPSDRFSAERTGGSVSTLTIQRTQQEDSAVYLCASSFSGLSNQPQHFGDGTRLSIL.

This clonotype was counted ten times or more. The chain carries TRBV7-2 and TRBJ1-2; D is ambiguous. Germline CDR1 reads SGHTA; CDR2 reads FQGNSA. V gave up 5 bases and J gave up 8 bases, with 21 bases separating them. This CDR3 has 15 residues. This chain's CDR3 is CASSPVAAGRSGYTF. Written as DNA, the CDR3 is TGTGCCAGCAGCCCGGTGGCCGCCGGTCGTAGCGGCTACACCTTC.

This clonotype was counted many times. V gene TRBV28 combines with J gene TRBJ1-5; tentatively, D is TRBD1 (5 bases). The CDR3 runs to 15 residues. Germline-derived CDR1 and CDR2 are MDHEN and SYDVKM. The ends were cut back, 6 bases at V and 0 bases at J, with 12 bases in the middle. The CDR3 sequence: CASSAGQLSNQPQHF. In nucleotides, the CDR3 is TGTGCCAGCAGCGCGGGGCAGCTTAGCAATCAGCCCCAGCATTTT.